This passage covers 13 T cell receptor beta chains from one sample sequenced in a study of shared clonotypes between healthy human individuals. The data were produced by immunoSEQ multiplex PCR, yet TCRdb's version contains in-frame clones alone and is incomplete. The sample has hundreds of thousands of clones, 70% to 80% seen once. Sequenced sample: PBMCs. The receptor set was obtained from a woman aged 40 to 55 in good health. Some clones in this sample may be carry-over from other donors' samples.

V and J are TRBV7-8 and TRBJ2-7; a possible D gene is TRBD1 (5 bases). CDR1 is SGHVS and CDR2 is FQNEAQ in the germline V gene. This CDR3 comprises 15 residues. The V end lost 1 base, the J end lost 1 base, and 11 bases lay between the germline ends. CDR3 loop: CASSLESQGSYEQYF. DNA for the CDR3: TGTGCCAGCAGCTTAGAGTCGCAGGGATCCTACGAGCAGTACTTC. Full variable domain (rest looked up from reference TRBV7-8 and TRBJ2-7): GAGVSQSPRYKVAKRGQDVALRCDPISGHVSLFWYQQALGQGPEFLTYFQNEAQLDKSGLPSDRFFAERPEGSVSTLKIQRTQQEDSAVYLCASSLESQGSYEQYFGPGTRLTVT.

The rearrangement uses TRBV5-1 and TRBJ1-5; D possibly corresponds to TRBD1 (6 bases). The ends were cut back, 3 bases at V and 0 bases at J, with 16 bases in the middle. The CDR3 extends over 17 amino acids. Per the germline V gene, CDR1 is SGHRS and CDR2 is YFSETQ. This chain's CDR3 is CASSSRNRVNSNQPQHF. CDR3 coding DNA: TGCGCCAGCAGCTCAAGGAACAGGGTCAATAGCAATCAGCCCCAGCATTTT.

CDR3 residues: CASNSDPGNSGANVLTF. The CDR3 bases are TGTGCCAGCAATTCAGACCCGGGAAACTCTGGGGCCAACGTCCTGACTTTC. The chain recombines TRBV2 with TRBJ2-6; perhaps TRBD2 as D (5 bases). Trimming left V 7 bases short and J 0 bases short, with 16 bases between. Germline V lookup: CDR1 SNHLY, CDR2 FYNNEI. The CDR3 runs 17 residues.

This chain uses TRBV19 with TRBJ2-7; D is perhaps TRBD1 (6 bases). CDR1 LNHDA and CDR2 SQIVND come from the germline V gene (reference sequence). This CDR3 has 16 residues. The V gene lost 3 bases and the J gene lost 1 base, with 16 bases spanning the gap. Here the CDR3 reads CASSMFGGRGSYEQYF. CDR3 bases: TGTGCCAGTAGTATGTTCGGTGGCAGGGGATCCTACGAGCAGTACTTC.

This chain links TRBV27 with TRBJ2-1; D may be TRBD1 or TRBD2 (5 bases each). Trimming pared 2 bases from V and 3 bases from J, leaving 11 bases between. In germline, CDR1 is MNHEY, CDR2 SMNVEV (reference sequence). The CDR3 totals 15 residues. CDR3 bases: TGTGCCAGCAGTTTACGGGACGGTTTCTACAATGAGCAGTTCTTC. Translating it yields CASSLRDGFYNEQFF.

The CDR3 is CASSPYPTYEQYF. The CDR3 DNA follows: TGTGCCAGCAGCCCCTACCCCACCTACGAGCAGTACTTC. The gene calls are TRBV7-2 and TRBJ2-7; unclear D gene. Germline V gives CDR1 SGHTA, CDR2 FQGNSA. V shed 5 bases and J shed 2 bases, with 10 bases lying between them. The CDR3 is made up of 13 amino acids.

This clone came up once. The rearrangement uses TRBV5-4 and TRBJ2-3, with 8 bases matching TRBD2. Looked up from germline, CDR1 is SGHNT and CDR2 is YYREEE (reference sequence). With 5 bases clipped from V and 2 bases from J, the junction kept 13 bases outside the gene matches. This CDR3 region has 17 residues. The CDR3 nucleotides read TGTGCCAGCAGTCGAGCCCTTAGCGGGATAAACACAGATACGCAGTATTTT. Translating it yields CASSRALSGINTDTQYF.

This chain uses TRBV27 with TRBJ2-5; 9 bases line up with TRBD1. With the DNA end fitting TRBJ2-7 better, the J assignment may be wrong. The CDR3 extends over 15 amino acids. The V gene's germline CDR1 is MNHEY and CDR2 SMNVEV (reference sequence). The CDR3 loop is CASGPKQGALNEQYF. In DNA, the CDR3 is TGTGCCAGCGGTCCAAAACAGGGGGCCTTGAACGAGCAGTACTTC.

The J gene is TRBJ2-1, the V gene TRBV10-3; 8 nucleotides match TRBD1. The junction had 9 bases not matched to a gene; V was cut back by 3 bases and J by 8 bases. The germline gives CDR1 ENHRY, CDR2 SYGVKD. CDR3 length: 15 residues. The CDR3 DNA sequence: TGTGCCATCAGTGACCCCGGGACAGGAGGGGATGAGCAGTTCTTC. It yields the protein CAISDPGTGGDEQFF.

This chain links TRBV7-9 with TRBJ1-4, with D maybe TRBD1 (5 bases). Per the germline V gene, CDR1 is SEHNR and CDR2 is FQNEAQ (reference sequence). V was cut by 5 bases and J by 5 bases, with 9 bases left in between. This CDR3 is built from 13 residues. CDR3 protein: CASSQGRNEKLFF. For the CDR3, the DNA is TGTGCCAGCAGCCAGGGTAGAAATGAAAAACTGTTTTTT.

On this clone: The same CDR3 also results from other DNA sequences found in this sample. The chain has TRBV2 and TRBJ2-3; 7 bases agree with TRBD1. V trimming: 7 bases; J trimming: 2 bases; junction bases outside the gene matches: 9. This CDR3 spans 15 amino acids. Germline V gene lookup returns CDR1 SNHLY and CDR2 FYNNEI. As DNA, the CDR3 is TGTGCCAGCACCAAGGGACAGACCTACACAGATACGCAGTATTTT. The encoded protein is CASTKGQTYTDTQYF.

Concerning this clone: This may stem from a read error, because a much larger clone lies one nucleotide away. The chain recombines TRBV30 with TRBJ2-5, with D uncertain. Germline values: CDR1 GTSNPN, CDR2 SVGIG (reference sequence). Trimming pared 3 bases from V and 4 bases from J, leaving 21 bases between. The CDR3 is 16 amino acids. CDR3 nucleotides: TGTGCCTGGAGCCACGCCCGGGTTAAGTTAGGAGAGACCCAGTACTTC. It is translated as CAWSHARVKLGETQYF.

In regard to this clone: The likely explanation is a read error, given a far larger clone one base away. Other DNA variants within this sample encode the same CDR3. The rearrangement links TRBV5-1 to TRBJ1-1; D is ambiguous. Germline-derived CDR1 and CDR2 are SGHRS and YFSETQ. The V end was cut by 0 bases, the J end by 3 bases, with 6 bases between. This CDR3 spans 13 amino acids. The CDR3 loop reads CASSLVGDTEAFF. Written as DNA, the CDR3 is TGCGCCAGCAGCTTGGTCGGGGACACTGAAGCTTTCTTT.